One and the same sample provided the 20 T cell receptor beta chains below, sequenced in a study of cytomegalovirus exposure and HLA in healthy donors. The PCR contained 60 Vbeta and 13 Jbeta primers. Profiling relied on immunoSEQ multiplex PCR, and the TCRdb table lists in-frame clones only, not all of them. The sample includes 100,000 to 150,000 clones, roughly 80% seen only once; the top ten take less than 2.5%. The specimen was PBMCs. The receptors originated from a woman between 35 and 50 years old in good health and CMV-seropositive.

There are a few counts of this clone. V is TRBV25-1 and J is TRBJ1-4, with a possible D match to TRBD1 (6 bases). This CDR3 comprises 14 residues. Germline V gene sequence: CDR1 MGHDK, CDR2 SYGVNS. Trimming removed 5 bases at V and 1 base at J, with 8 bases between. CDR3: CASSYRETNEKLFF. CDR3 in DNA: TGTGCCAGCAGTTACAGGGAAACTAATGAAAAACTGTTTTTT.

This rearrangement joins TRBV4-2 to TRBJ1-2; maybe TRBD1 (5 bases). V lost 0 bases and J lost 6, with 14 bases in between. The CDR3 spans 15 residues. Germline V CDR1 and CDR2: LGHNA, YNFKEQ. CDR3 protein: CASSQDAGIIDGYTF. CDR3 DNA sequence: TGTGCCAGCAGCCAAGATGCAGGGATAATTGATGGCTACACCTTC.

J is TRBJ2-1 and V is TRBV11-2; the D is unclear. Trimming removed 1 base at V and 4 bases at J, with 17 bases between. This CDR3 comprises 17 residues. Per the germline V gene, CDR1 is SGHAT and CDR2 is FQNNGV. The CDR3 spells CASSLGQLTPAYNEQFF. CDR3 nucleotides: TGTGCCAGCAGCTTAGGGCAGTTGACACCCGCATACAATGAGCAGTTCTTC.

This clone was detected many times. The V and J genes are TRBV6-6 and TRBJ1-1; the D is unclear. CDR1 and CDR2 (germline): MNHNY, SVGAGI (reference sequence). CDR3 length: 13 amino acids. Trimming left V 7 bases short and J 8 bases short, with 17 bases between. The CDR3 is CASKVGPTVEAFF. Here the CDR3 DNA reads TGTGCCAGCAAGGTGGGCCCGACCGTCGAAGCTTTCTTT.

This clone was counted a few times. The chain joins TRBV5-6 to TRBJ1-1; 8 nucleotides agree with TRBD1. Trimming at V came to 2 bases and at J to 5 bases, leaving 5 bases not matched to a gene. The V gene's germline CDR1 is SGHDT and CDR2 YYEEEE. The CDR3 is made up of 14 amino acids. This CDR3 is CASSFYDRGTEAFF. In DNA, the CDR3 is TGTGCCAGCAGCTTCTATGACAGGGGTACTGAAGCTTTCTTT. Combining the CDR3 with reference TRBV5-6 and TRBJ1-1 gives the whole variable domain DAGVTQSPTHLIKTRGQQVTLRCSPKSGHDTVSWYQQALGQGPQFIFQYYEEEERQRGNFPDRFSGHQFPNYSSELNVNALLLGDSALYLCASSFYDRGTEAFFGQGTRLTVV.

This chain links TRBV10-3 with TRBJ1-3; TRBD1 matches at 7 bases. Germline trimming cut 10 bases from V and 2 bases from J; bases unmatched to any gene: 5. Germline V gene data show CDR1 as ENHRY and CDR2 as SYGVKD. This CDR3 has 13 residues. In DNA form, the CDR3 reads TGTGCCACCAAGGGGGCCCCTGGAAACACCATATATTTT. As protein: CATKGAPGNTIYF.

CDR3 sequence: CASSRDRGLGEQYF. The CDR3 DNA sequence: TGTGCCAGCAGCCGGGACAGGGGGCTCGGCGAGCAGTACTTC. The chain has TRBV7-8 and TRBJ2-7; 12 bases agree with TRBD1. The V gene end was trimmed by 5 bases and the J gene end by 6 bases; junction bases not matched to a gene: 5. Germline-derived CDR1 and CDR2 are SGHVS and FQNEAQ. The CDR3 covers 14 residues.

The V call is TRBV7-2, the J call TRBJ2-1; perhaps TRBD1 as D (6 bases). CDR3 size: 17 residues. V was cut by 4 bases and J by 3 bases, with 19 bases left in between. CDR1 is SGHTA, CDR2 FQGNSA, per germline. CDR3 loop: CASSSYSGAYNYNEQFF. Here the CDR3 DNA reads TGTGCCAGCAGCTCGTATTCAGGGGCTTACAACTACAATGAGCAGTTCTTC.

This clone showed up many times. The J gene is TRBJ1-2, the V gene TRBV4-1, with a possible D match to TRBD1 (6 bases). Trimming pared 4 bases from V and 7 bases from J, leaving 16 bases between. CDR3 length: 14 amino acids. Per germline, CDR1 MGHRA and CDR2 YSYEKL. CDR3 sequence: CASSRSPGEGGYTF. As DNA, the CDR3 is TGCGCCAGCAGCCGGTCTCCAGGGGAGGGTGGCTACACCTTC.

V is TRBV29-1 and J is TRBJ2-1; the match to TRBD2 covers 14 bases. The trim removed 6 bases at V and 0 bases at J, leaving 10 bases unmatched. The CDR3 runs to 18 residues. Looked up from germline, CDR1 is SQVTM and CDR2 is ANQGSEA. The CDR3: CSVPGTSGGLSSYNEQFF. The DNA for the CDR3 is TGCAGCGTCCCCGGGACTAGCGGGGGTTTAAGCTCCTACAATGAGCAGTTCTTC.

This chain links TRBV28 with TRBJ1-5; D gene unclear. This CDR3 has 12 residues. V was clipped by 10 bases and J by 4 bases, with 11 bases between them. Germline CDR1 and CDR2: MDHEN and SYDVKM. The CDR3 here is CATRETNQPQHF. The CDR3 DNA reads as TGTGCCACGAGGGAGACAAATCAGCCCCAGCATTTT.

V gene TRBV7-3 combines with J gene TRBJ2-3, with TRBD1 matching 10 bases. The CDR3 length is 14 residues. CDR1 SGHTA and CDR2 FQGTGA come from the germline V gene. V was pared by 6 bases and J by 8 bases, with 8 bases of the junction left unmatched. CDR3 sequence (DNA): TGTGCCAGCAGGAAGGGACAGGGGCTGGGTACGCAGTATTTT. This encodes CASRKGQGLGTQYF.

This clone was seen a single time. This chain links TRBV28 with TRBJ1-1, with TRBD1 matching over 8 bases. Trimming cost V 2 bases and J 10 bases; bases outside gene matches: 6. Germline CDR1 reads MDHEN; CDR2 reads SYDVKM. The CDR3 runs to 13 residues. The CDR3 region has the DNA TGTGCCAGCAGTTTAGACGGGACAGGTACAGCTTTCTTT. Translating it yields CASSLDGTGTAFF. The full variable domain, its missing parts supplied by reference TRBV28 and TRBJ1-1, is DVKVTQSSRYLVKRTGEKVFLECVQDMDHENMFWYRQDPGLGLRLIYFSYDVKMKEKGDIPEGYSVSREKKERFSLILESASTNQTSMYLCASSLDGTGTAFFGQGTRLTVV.

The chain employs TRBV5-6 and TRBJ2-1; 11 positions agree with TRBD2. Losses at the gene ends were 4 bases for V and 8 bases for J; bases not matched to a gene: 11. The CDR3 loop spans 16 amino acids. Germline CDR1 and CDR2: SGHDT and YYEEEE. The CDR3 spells CASSLAFSGGAYEQFF. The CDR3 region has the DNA TGTGCCAGCAGCCTAGCCTTTAGCGGGGGGGCATATGAGCAGTTCTTC.

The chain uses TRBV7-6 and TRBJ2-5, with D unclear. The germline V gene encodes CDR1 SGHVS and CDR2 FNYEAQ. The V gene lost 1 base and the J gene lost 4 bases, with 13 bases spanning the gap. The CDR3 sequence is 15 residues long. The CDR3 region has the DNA TGTGCCAGCAGCTTAGAGCGAGCTAGAGGAGAGACCCAGTACTTC. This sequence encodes CASSLERARGETQYF.

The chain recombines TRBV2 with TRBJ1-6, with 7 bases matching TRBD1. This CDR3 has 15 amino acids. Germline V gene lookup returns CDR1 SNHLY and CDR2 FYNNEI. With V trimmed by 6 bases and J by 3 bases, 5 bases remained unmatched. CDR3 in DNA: TGTGCCAGCAGCCCACAGGGGCTCTATAATTCACCCCTCCACTTT. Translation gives CASSPQGLYNSPLHF.

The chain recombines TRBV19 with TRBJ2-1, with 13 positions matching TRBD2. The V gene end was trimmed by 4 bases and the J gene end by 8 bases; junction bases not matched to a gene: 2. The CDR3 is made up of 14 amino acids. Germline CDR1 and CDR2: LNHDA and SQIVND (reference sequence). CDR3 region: CASSRGLAGDEQFF. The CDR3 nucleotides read TGTGCCAGTAGTAGAGGACTAGCGGGGGATGAGCAGTTCTTC.

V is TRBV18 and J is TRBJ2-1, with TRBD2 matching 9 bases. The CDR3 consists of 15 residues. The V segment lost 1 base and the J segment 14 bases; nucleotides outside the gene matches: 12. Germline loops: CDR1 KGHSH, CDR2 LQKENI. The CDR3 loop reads CASSPLAGVFNDKFF. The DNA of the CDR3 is TGTGCCAGCTCACCACTAGCGGGAGTCTTCAATGATAAGTTCTTC.

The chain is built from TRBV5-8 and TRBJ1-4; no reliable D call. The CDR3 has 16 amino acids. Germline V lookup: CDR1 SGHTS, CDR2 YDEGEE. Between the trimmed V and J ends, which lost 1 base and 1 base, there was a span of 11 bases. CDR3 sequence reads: CASSLLQKLTNEKLFF. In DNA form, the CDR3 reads TGTGCCAGCAGCTTGTTACAGAAACTAACTAATGAAAAACTGTTTTTT.

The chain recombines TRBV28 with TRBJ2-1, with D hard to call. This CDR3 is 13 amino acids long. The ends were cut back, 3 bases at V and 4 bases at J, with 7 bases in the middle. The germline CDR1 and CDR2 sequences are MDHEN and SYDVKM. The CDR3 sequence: CASSLGRYNEQFF. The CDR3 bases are TGTGCCAGCAGTTTGGGCAGATACAATGAGCAGTTCTTC.